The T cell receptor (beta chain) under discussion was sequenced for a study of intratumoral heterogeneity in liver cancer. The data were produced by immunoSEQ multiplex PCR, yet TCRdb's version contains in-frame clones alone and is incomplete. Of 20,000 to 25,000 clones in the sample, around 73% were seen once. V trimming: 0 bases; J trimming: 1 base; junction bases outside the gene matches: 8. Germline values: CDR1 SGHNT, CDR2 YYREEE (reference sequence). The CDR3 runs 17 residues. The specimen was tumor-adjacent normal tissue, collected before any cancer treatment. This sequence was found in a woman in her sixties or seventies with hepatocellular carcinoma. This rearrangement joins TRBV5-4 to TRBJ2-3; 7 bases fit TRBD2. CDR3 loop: CASSLVTGGGGTDTQYF. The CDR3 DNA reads TGTGCCAGCAGCTTGGTAACAGGCGGGGGTGGCACAGATACGCAGTATTTT.